What follows are 23 T cell receptor beta chains derived from one specimen sequenced in a study of breast tumors, draining lymph nodes, adjacent tissues. Axillary draining lymph nodes of breast cancer patients supplied the node samples. From the multiplex PCR reads, TCRdb called clonotypes with MiXCR, one entry per CDR3 protein. In the table there are 150,000 to 200,000 distinct CDR3 sequences, 33% of which are singletons. Sample: axillary lymph node tissue. These receptors came from a female donor with breast cancer. Some clones in this sample may be carry-over from other donors' samples.

This clonotype was seen ten or more times. CDR3 protein: CASRRGQGGRNEQFF. The CDR3 DNA is TGTGCCAGCCGTAGGGGACAGGGGGGGAGGAATGAGCAGTTCTTC. The chain uses TRBV19 and TRBJ2-1, with TRBD1 identical over 11 bases. The CDR3 has 15 residues. V dropped 9 bases and J dropped 7; count of bases not matched to a gene: 11. CDR1 and CDR2 (germline): LNHDA, SQIVND (reference sequence).

In this sample, this clonotype turned up many times. The chain uses TRBV10-3 and TRBJ1-4, with D uncertain. The CDR3 has 14 residues. The V gene's germline CDR1 is ENHRY and CDR2 SYGVKD. The ends were cut back, 3 bases at V and 0 bases at J, with 5 bases in the middle. This CDR3 reads CAISEYATNEKLFF. The CDR3 region has the DNA TGTGCCATCAGTGAATATGCAACTAATGAAAAACTGTTTTTT.

Concerning this clonotype itself: The CDR3 ends on some other residue instead of the conserved phenylalanine or tryptophan, so this is likely a read error. The V gene is TRBV27, the J gene TRBJ2-3; 9 bases match TRBD1. The CDR3 totals 15 residues. Germline loops: CDR1 MNHEY, CDR2 SMNVEV (reference sequence). V shed 5 bases, J shed 6 bases, and the junction held 9 bases outside the gene matches. CDR3 region: CASSEGTGLTDTQYS. The CDR3 coding sequence is TGTGCCAGCAGTGAAGGGACAGGGTTAACGGATACGCAGTATTCT.

This clonotype was recorded many times. V gene TRBV4-3 combines with J gene TRBJ2-3; 16 bases line up with TRBD2. V lost 3 bases, J lost 4 bases, and 1 base stayed unmatched. Per the germline V gene, CDR1 is LGHNA and CDR2 is YSLEER. This CDR3 contains 16 residues. CDR3 amino acids: CASSQGLAGGSDTQYF. The DNA of the CDR3 is TGCGCCAGCAGCCAGGGACTAGCGGGAGGGTCAGATACGCAGTATTTT.

On this clonotype itself: A much larger clone lies a single base off, so this may be a read error. The rearrangement uses TRBV5-6 and TRBJ2-3; D not resolved. The CDR3 sequence is 12 residues long. Germline V lookup: CDR1 SGHDT, CDR2 YYEEEE. CDR3 coding DNA: TGTGCCAGCAGCCCAAGCACAGCTACGCAGTATTTT. Translating gives CASSPSTATQYF. The full variable domain, rest sourced from reference TRBV5-6 and TRBJ2-3, is DAGVTQSPTHLIKTRGQQVTLRCSPKSGHDTVSWYQQALGQGPQFIFQYYEEEERQRGNFPDRFSGHQFPNYSSELNVNALLLGDSALYLCASSPSTATQYFGPGTRLTVL.

The rearrangement uses TRBV6-2 or TRBV6-3 and TRBJ2-1; no clear D. The CDR3 is 15 residues long. V was clipped by 7 bases and J by 9 bases, with 22 bases between them. CDR1 is MNHEY, CDR2 SVGEGT, per germline. This CDR3 is CASKSTPTTNTEQFF. Written as DNA, the CDR3 is TGTGCCAGCAAGTCGACCCCGACGACGAACACTGAGCAGTTCTTC.

This clonotype was detected only a few times. The V and J genes are TRBV19 and TRBJ1-1, with TRBD1 matching over 7 bases. V gave up 2 bases and J gave up 4 bases; unmatched junction bases: 1. This CDR3 region has 13 residues. Germline V lookup: CDR1 LNHDA, CDR2 SQIVND (reference sequence). CDR3: CASSITGVTEAFF. The CDR3 coding sequence is TGTGCCAGTAGTATAACAGGGGTCACTGAAGCTTTCTTT.

This clonotype has only a few counts. Being one base from a much bigger clone, this may be a read error. The V call is TRBV5-6, the J call TRBJ1-2; D unresolved. The CDR3 loop spans 14 amino acids. Germline V gene data show CDR1 as SGHDT and CDR2 as YYEEEE. V lost 0 bases to trimming and J lost 7 bases, with 13 bases between them. The CDR3 bases are TGTGCCAGCAGCTTGGTTCTACCGGGAGCTGGCTACACCTTC. It encodes CASSLVLPGAGYTF.

In this sample, this clonotype turned up a few times. The chain employs TRBV27 and TRBJ2-1, with 7 bases identical to TRBD2. The germline V gene encodes CDR1 MNHEY and CDR2 SMNVEV (reference sequence). Losses at the gene ends were 0 bases for V and 4 bases for J; bases not matched to a gene: 6. The CDR3 length is 16 residues. The CDR3 loop is CASSLSGEGHYNEQFF. CDR3 DNA: TGTGCCAGCAGTTTATCGGGGGAGGGGCATTACAATGAGCAGTTCTTC.

This clonotype was seen only a few times. This may come from a read error, since a much larger clone is one base off. Given the absence of the conserved phenylalanine or tryptophan at the CDR3 end, a read error is likely. The gene calls are TRBV9 and TRBJ2-1, with a weak D call TRBD2 (6 bases). The germline V gene has CDR1 SGDLS and CDR2 YYNGEE. This CDR3 has 13 amino acids. Deletions cut 0 bases from V and 9 bases from J, with 10 bases between. The CDR3 nucleotides are TGTGCCAGCAGCGTAGGGGTCGGGGGTGAGCAGTTCTCC. This sequence encodes CASSVGVGGEQFS.

Details on this clonotype: Possible read error: a much larger clone is one base away. This chain connects TRBV20-1 to TRBJ2-7; D possibly corresponds to TRBD1 (5 bases). CDR1 is DFQATT and CDR2 is SNEGSKA in the germline V gene (reference sequence). CDR3 length equals 14 residues. The CDR3 nucleotides read TGCAGTGCAATAGGACATCTGAGGTCCTCCGAGCAGTACTTC. Encoded protein: CSAIGHLRSSEQYF.

In its sample, this clonotype was seen many times. Germline is not matched at one junction end, which may reflect a read error. The chain recombines TRBV29-1 with TRBJ1-2; 7 bases are a match to TRBD1. Germline V gene sequence: CDR1 SQVTM, CDR2 ANQGSEA. The CDR3 is made up of 13 amino acids. Here the CDR3 DNA reads TGCAGCGTAGAAGACAGGGCTTCCTATGGCTACACCTTC. It codes for CSVEDRASYGYTF.

The sample holds many counts of this clonotype. This rearrangement joins TRBV3-1 to TRBJ2-5; TRBD2 matches 16 bases. V lost 5 bases to trimming and J lost 4 bases; unmatched junction nucleotides: 7. Germline assignment: CDR1 LGHDT and CDR2 YNNKEL (reference sequence). The CDR3 consists of 17 residues. CDR3 sequence (DNA): TGTGCCAGCAGCGGGGGACTAGCGGGAGGGATGCTAGAGACCCAGTACTTC. Protein: CASSGGLAGGMLETQYF.

This clonotype was observed many times. The V gene is TRBV7-8, the J gene TRBJ2-1; D not resolved. This CDR3 contains 15 residues. V was clipped by 1 base and J by 1 base, with 8 bases between them. CDR1 is SGHVS, CDR2 FQNEAQ, per germline. CDR3 residues: CASSLEGRSYNEQFF. The CDR3, as DNA: TGTGCCAGCAGCTTAGAGGGCCGTTCCTACAATGAGCAGTTCTTC.

The chain couples TRBV6-1 to TRBJ1-1; D call uncertain. Trimming removed 6 bases at V and 4 bases at J, with 6 bases between. This CDR3 is built from 11 residues. CDR1 is MNHNS, CDR2 SASEGT, per germline. Written as DNA, the CDR3 is TGTGCCAGCAGGTTCGGCACTGAAGCTTTCTTT. It translates to CASRFGTEAFF.

This clonotype has a count of ten or more. The chain recombines TRBV5-4 with TRBJ2-2; 9 positions match TRBD2. Looked up from germline, CDR1 is SGHNT and CDR2 is YYREEE (reference sequence). Trimming at V came to 0 bases and at J to 3 bases, leaving 3 bases not matched to a gene. The CDR3 sequence is 16 residues long. CDR3 nucleotides: TGTGCCAGCAGCTTGGTAGCGGGAGTTGACACCGGGGAGCTGTTTTTT. It codes for CASSLVAGVDTGELFF.

V gene TRBV7-9 combines with J gene TRBJ1-2; D gene uncertain. The V gene lost 2 bases and the J gene lost 4 bases, with 11 bases spanning the gap. Germline V gives CDR1 SEHNR, CDR2 FQNEAQ (reference sequence). CDR3 length: 14 amino acids. The CDR3 nucleotides read TGTGCCAGCAGCTTAAATGACCGTAGCTATGGCTACACCTTC. Translation: CASSLNDRSYGYTF.

This chain links TRBV27 with TRBJ2-7, with D perhaps TRBD1 or TRBD2 (5 bases each). V lost 2 bases and J 3 bases, leaving 14 bases between the germline ends. CDR1 MNHEY and CDR2 SMNVEV come from the germline V gene (reference sequence). The CDR3 has 15 residues. In nucleotides, the CDR3 is TGTGCCAGCAGTTTAAGTCTTGGGGGATTCTACGAGCAGTACTTC. This encodes CASSLSLGGFYEQYF.

This clonotype has just a few counts. A much bigger clone sits one base away, suggesting this may be a read error. The chain carries TRBV9 and TRBJ1-2; the match to TRBD1 covers 10 bases. The CDR3 has 15 residues. From germline, CDR1 is SGDLS and CDR2 YYNGEE. Here the CDR3 DNA reads TGTGCCAGCAGCGCCGGGACAGGGGCTAACTATGGCTCCACCTTC. Protein sequence: CASSAGTGANYGSTF.

This clonotype was counted a few times. The V and J genes are TRBV2 and TRBJ1-1; D call uncertain. CDR1 is SNHLY and CDR2 is FYNNEI in the germline V gene. V shed 6 bases and J shed 0 bases, with 17 bases lying between them. CDR3 length: 16 amino acids. The CDR3 nucleotides read TGTGCCAGCAGCACTCGGGATTTGATAATGAACACTGAAGCTTTCTTT. Protein: CASSTRDLIMNTEAFF.

In this sample, this clonotype turned up many times. The chain links TRBV7-3 to TRBJ2-3; TRBD2 matches 7 bases. J gave up 3 bases and V 6 bases, and 6 bases lay outside the gene matches. Germline assignment: CDR1 SGHTA and CDR2 FQGTGA. The CDR3 is 14 amino acids. DNA of the CDR3: TGTGCCAGCAGATTAGCAGCGGGGACAGATACGCAGTATTTT. Protein: CASRLAAGTDTQYF.

This clonotype showed up many times. Possible read error: a much larger clone is one base away. The CDR3 bases are TGTGCCGCCAGCAAGGGCTACGAGCAGTACTTC. The encoded protein is CAASKGYEQYF. The chain joins TRBV15 to TRBJ2-7; D is uncertain. The CDR3 is 11 residues long. Germline V gives CDR1 LNHNV, CDR2 YYDKDF (reference sequence).

This clonotype was counted a few times. At one end the junction does not follow the germline gene, possibly because of a read error. This chain links TRBV6-2 or TRBV6-3 with TRBJ1-2, with D hard to call. Per germline, CDR1 MNHEY and CDR2 SVGEGT. This CDR3 is built from 13 residues. CDR3 residues: CASRVAEGYGYAF. As DNA, the CDR3 is TGTGCCAGCCGGGTCGCAGAGGGCTATGGCTACGCCTTC.